This TCR beta chain was profiled in a study of breast tumors, draining lymph nodes, adjacent tissues. Study outcomes and limitations: That most tumor T cells come from lymph nodes remained unproven. Tumor repertoires ranked between lymph nodes and nontumor tissue in diversity, with V and J gene preferences. Tumor and nontumor repertoires were significantly more similar in luminal-like than in basal-like breast cancer.

In germline, CDR1 is SNHLY, CDR2 FYNNEI. The CDR3 contains 15 residues. The V segment lost 8 bases and the J segment 2 bases; nucleotides outside the gene matches: 9. The lymph nodes were axillary draining lymph nodes from breast cancer patients. This clonotype was detected many times. Its antigen is as yet unknown. MiXCR was run by TCRdb on the multiplex PCR reads, yielding one entry per CDR3 protein. Among approximately 230,000 distinct CDR3 sequences listed, under 40% were seen once. This chain links TRBV2 with TRBJ2-7, with 10 bases matching TRBD2. The clonotype originates from a female donor with breast cancer. Some clones in this sample may be carry-over from other donors' samples. Sequencing input: axillary lymph node tissue. In nucleotides, the CDR3 is TGTGCCAGCTTTGATAGCGGGAGGCTTACCTACGAGCAGTACTTC. Translated, it gives CASFDSGRLTYEQYF.